This TCR beta chain is from a study of T-cell memory formation after mild COVID-19. About the study: TCR clusters mostly belonged to single donors.

TCRdb re-called the 5' RACE reads with MiXCR, one entry per CDR3 protein. The sample records tens of thousands of distinct CDR3 sequences, around 16% being singletons. CDR3 size: 11 residues. Between the trimmed V and J ends, which lost 5 bases and 9 bases, there was a span of 8 bases. The germline V gene encodes CDR1 SEHNR and CDR2 FQNEAQ (reference sequence). This clonotype has ten or more counts. Its antigen is unknown. Study-wide results and limits: What remained unconfirmed was the SARS-CoV-2 specificity of second-wave clones peaking on day 37.

The genes are TRBV7-9 and TRBJ2-1, with D hard to call. The sequence was obtained from a man aged 18-30 years who had mild COVID-19 (a few samples of this study predate the infection). Cell type and time point are not known. Sequencing was performed on PBMCs or a T cell subset sorted from them (not recorded which). The CDR3 here is CASSRLGEQFF. The DNA of the CDR3 is TGTGCCAGCAGCCGACTCGGTGAGCAGTTCTTC.